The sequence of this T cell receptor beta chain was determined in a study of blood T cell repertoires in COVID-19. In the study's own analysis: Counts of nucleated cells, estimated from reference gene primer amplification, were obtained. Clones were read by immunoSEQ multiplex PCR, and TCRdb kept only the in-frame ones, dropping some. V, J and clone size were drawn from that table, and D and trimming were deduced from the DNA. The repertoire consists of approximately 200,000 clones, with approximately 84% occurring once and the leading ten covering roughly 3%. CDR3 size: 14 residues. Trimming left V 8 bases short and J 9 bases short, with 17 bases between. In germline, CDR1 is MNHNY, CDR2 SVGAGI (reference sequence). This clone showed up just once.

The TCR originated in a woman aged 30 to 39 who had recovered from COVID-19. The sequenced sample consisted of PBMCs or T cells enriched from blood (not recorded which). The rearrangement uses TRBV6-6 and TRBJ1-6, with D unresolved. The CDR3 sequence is CASVPHLDSSPLHF. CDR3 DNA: TGTGCCAGCGTCCCGCACCTGGACTCTTCACCCCTCCACTTT.